This T cell receptor (beta chain) came from a study of cytomegalovirus exposure and HLA in healthy donors. A note on this clone: No antigen is known for it.

Whole-study results and caveats: Investigators reported approximately 170 TCR beta chains as tied to cytomegalovirus. Some 16,000 TCR beta sequences were associated with HLA alleles at 0.05 false discovery rate in a later analysis.

PCR primers comprised 60 Vbeta and 13 Jbeta primers. Sequenced by immunoSEQ multiplex PCR; TCRdb stores in-frame clones only, minus some. The sample holds some 150,000 clones, around nine tenths seen once. This TCR was recovered from a young woman in good health and CMV-seronegative. The sequenced sample was PBMCs.

CDR3 amino acids: CASSQFSSANEAFF. DNA of the CDR3: TGCGCCAGCAGCCAATTCAGTTCCGCCAATGAAGCTTTCTTT. The chain combines TRBV4-1 with TRBJ1-1; no clear D. Trimming cost V 2 bases and J 7 bases, with 14 bases left between them. From germline, CDR1 is MGHRA and CDR2 YSYEKL. The CDR3 is 14 amino acids.